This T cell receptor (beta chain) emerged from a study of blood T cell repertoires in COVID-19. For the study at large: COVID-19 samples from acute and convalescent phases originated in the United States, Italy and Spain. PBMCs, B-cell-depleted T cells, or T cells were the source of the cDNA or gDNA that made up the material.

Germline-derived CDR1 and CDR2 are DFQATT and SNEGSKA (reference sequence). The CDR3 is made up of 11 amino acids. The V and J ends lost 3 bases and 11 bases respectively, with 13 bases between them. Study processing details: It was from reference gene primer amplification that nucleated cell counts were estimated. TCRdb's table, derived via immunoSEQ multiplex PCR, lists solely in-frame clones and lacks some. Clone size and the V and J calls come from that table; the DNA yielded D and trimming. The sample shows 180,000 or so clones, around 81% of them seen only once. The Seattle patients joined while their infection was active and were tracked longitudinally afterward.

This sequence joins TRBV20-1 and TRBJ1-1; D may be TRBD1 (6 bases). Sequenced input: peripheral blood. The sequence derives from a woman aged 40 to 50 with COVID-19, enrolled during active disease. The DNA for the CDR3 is TGCAGTGCTAGCAGGGGTCTTGACGCTTTCTTT. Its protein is CSASRGLDAFF.